The next 26 T cell receptor beta chains were all read from a single sample in a study of T cell clones after liver transplantation. Alloreactive TCRbeta sequences came from sequencing proliferating CFSE-low cells in the MLR. Antigens of these TCRs are unknown. Produced via immunoSEQ multiplex PCR; TCRdb's table is partial and in-frame only. The sample yields several thousand clones, more than 20% seen once. Input material: CD4+ T cells from cultured PBMCs. These receptors all come from a human patient who received a liver transplant. Some T cells could come from the graft donor.

V gene TRBV5-1 combines with J gene TRBJ1-1; D gene uncertain. Germline-derived CDR1 and CDR2 are SGHRS and YFSETQ. This CDR3 is built from 15 residues. Trimming shortened V by 0 bases and J by 1 base, and 10 bases separated the two germline ends. In nucleotides, the CDR3 is TGCGCCAGCAGCTTGGCCGGGTTGGGGAACACTGAAGCTTTCTTT. This encodes CASSLAGLGNTEAFF. Using reference TRBV5-1 and TRBJ1-1 for the parts outside the CDR3, the full variable domain is KAGVTQTPRYLIKTRGQQVTLSCSPISGHRSVSWYQQTPGQGLQFLFEYFSETQRNKGNFPGRFSGRQFSNSRSEMNVSTLELGDSALYLCASSLAGLGNTEAFFGQGTRLTVV.

By frequency in the sample, this clone is medium-sized. The CDR3 sequence is CASSPQRGVNGYTF. CDR3 DNA: TGTGCCAGTAGTCCGCAAAGGGGAGTGAATGGCTACACCTTC. The rearrangement links TRBV19 to TRBJ1-2, with a weak D call TRBD1 (5 bases). V gave up 5 bases and J gave up 6 bases, with 16 bases separating them. This CDR3 has 14 residues. From germline, CDR1 is LNHDA and CDR2 SQIVND (reference sequence). Full variable domain (remainder filled in from reference TRBV19 and TRBJ1-2): DGGITQSPKYLFRKEGQNVTLSCEQNLNHDAMYWYRQDPGQGLRLIYYSQIVNDFQKGDIAEGYSVSREKKESFPLTVTSAQKNPTAFYLCASSPQRGVNGYTFGSGTRLTVV.

This clone was observed a handful of times. The rearrangement uses TRBV6-5 and TRBJ1-1; 10 positions agree with TRBD1. V gave up 6 bases and J gave up 0 bases; unmatched junction bases: 4. CDR3 size: 15 residues. Germline lookup yields CDR1 MNHEY and CDR2 SVGAGI. CDR3 sequence reads: CASSGQGDLNTEAFF. As DNA, the CDR3 is TGTGCCAGCAGCGGACAGGGGGACCTGAACACTGAAGCTTTCTTT.

The chain is built from TRBV19 and TRBJ2-3, with a possible D match to TRBD1 (5 bases). Judging by the DNA end, TRBJ1-5 fits better; the J call may be wrong. This CDR3 region has 12 residues. Germline V gene lookup returns CDR1 LNHDA and CDR2 SQIVND (reference sequence). The CDR3 sequence is CASSIGGDTQHF. Here the CDR3 DNA reads TGTGCCAGTAGTATAGGGGGGGATACGCAGCATTTT.

This clone was counted a single time. The CDR3 here is CASSPQGLAAYEQYF. DNA for the CDR3: TGTGCCAGCTCACCACAAGGACTAGCGGCCTACGAGCAGTACTTC. V is TRBV18 and J is TRBJ2-5; 10 positions agree with TRBD2. The J call may be mistaken, given a closer DNA end match to TRBJ2-7. CDR3 length equals 15 residues. Germline-derived CDR1 and CDR2 are KGHSH and LQKENI.

About this clone itself: Other DNA sequences of this sample code for an identical CDR3. This chain connects TRBV6-1 to TRBJ2-5; maybe TRBD1 (8 bases). CDR1 MNHNS and CDR2 SASEGT come from the germline V gene. V was trimmed by 6 bases and J by 5 bases, leaving 13 bases between them. CDR3 length equals 13 residues. CDR3 sequence reads: CASRQGGDETQYF. CDR3 DNA: TGTGCCAGCAGACAGGGGGGGGATGAGACCCAGTACTTC.

The rearrangement joins TRBV9 to TRBJ2-7; TRBD2 agrees at 12 bases. The germline V gene has CDR1 SGDLS and CDR2 YYNGEE. The trim removed 0 bases at V and 4 bases at J, leaving 11 bases unmatched. The length of the CDR3 is 18 residues. CDR3 protein: CASSVDPGLAGLGYEQYF. For the CDR3, the DNA is TGTGCCAGCAGCGTAGACCCGGGACTAGCGGGCCTAGGATACGAGCAGTACTTC.

This clone was counted only a few times. The genes are TRBV7-2 and TRBJ2-5, with TRBD1 matching over 12 bases. This CDR3 comprises 17 residues. V shed 2 bases and J 5 bases; nucleotides not matched to a gene: 9. Germline V lookup: CDR1 SGHTA, CDR2 FQGNSA. This CDR3 reads CASSLNPGQGAWETQYF. The CDR3 region has the DNA TGTGCCAGCAGCTTAAACCCGGGACAGGGGGCTTGGGAGACCCAGTACTTC.

Comments on this clone: The likely explanation is a read error, given a far larger clone one base away. The chain recombines TRBV18 with TRBJ2-5; D gene uncertain. Germline CDR1 reads KGHSH; CDR2 reads LQKENI. The CDR3 has 11 amino acids. Written as DNA, the CDR3 is TGTGCCATCTCACCATGGGAGACCCAGTACTTC. Its translation is CAISPWETQYF.

This clone has a handful of counts. The J gene is TRBJ2-3, the V gene TRBV6-6; no firm D call. The germline CDR1 and CDR2 sequences are MNHNY and SVGAGI (reference sequence). The CDR3 consists of 12 residues. Trimming pared 2 bases from V and 2 bases from J, leaving 2 bases between. The CDR3 DNA follows: TGTGCCAGCAGTTACACCACAGATACGCAGTATTTT. Translation gives CASSYTTDTQYF.

The gene calls are TRBV18 and TRBJ1-1; D remains unclear. V gave up 3 bases and J gave up 3 bases, with 8 bases separating them. The CDR3 extends over 13 amino acids. Germline values: CDR1 KGHSH, CDR2 LQKENI. The CDR3 bases are TGTGCCAGCTCACCCCGAATAGACACTGAAGCTTTCTTT. Translated: CASSPRIDTEAFF.

This clone turned up a few times. Germline is not matched at one junction end, which may reflect a read error. This chain uses TRBV4-1 with TRBJ1-5; D call uncertain. This CDR3 is built from 16 residues. Per the germline V gene, CDR1 is MGHRA and CDR2 is YSYEKL. The CDR3 sequence is CASSQGHRESNKPQHF. In DNA, the CDR3 is TGCGCCAGCAGCCAAGGGCACCGGGAAAGCAATAAGCCCCAGCATTTT.

The chain employs TRBV10-3 and TRBJ2-5; perhaps TRBD1 as D (6 bases). Trimming stripped 0 bases from V and 1 base from J, with 24 bases between. This CDR3 spans 20 amino acids. Germline values: CDR1 ENHRY, CDR2 SYGVKD. CDR3 loop: CAISESLEGDRESPQETQYF. In nucleotides, the CDR3 is TGTGCCATCAGTGAGTCGTTAGAGGGGGATAGGGAGAGTCCCCAAGAGACCCAGTACTTC.

The chain has TRBV6-6 and TRBJ1-4; D gene uncertain. V gave up 4 bases and J gave up 4 bases, with 4 bases separating them. Germline values: CDR1 MNHNY, CDR2 SVGAGI (reference sequence). CDR3 length equals 12 residues. CDR3 sequence: CASSWGNEKLFF. The CDR3, as DNA: TGTGCCAGCAGTTGGGGTAATGAAAAACTGTTTTTT.

The gene calls are TRBV10-2 and TRBJ2-3, with D unclear. The CDR3 extends over 13 amino acids. Germline values: CDR1 WSHSY, CDR2 SAAADI. With 7 bases removed from V and 0 bases from J, the gap between germline ends came to 8 bases. The chain's CDR3 is CASTHSSTDTQYF. The CDR3 DNA reads TGCGCCAGCACCCACAGTAGCACAGATACGCAGTATTTT.

This clone was detected a few times. The rearrangement links TRBV11-2 to TRBJ2-3; 10 bases line up with TRBD2. The CDR3 totals 14 residues. The ends lost 3 bases at V and 6 bases at J; junction bases unmatched: 3. CDR1 SGHAT and CDR2 FQNNGV come from the germline V gene. This CDR3 reads CASSFASGSDTQYF. DNA of the CDR3: TGTGCCAGCAGCTTCGCTAGCGGGAGTGATACGCAGTATTTT.

This clone was picked up a small number of times. The gene calls are TRBV6-5 and TRBJ2-6; the D is unclear. The ends were cut back, 7 bases at V and 4 bases at J, with 8 bases in the middle. This CDR3 spans 13 amino acids. Germline values: CDR1 MNHEY, CDR2 SVGAGI. The CDR3 nucleotides read TGTGCCAGCACGTCCCCCGGGGCCAACGTCCTGACTTTC. Protein product: CASTSPGANVLTF.

This chain connects TRBV7-9 to TRBJ2-5; D is possibly TRBD1 (5 bases). The CDR3 covers 13 residues. Germline loops: CDR1 SEHNR, CDR2 FQNEAQ (reference sequence). Trimming cost V 2 bases and J 11 bases, with 15 bases left between them. The CDR3 loop reads CASSLTSTDGQYF. The CDR3 nucleotides read TGTGCCAGCAGCTTAACGTCGACAGACGGGCAGTACTTC. Full variable domain (missing parts from reference TRBV7-9 and TRBJ2-5): DTGVSQNPRHKITKRGQNVTFRCDPISEHNRLYWYRQTLGQGPEFLTYFQNEAQLEKSRLLSDRFSAERPKGSFSTLEIQRTEQGDSAMYLCASSLTSTDGQYFGPGTRLLVL.

This rearrangement joins TRBV19 to TRBJ2-2; D tentatively fits TRBD1 or TRBD2 (5 bases each). Germline-derived CDR1 and CDR2 are LNHDA and SQIVND (reference sequence). The CDR3 runs to 15 residues. V lost 4 bases, J lost 4 bases, and 13 bases lay in between. The CDR3 spells CASSTRVGSTGELFF. Here the CDR3 DNA reads TGTGCCAGTAGTACCAGGGTTGGGAGCACCGGGGAGCTGTTTTTT.

This clone has more than one count but fewer than ten. The rearrangement uses TRBV5-4 and TRBJ2-5; 10 bases align to TRBD2. The CDR3 runs to 16 residues. Germline V gives CDR1 SGHNT, CDR2 YYREEE (reference sequence). V lost 0 bases, J lost 5 bases, and 7 bases stayed unmatched. The CDR3 protein is CASSLEIAGGRETQYF. CDR3 sequence (DNA): TGTGCCAGCAGCTTGGAAATAGCGGGGGGCAGGGAGACCCAGTACTTC. The full variable domain, rest sourced from reference TRBV5-4 and TRBJ2-5, is ETGVTQSPTHLIKTRGQQVTLRCSSQSGHNTVSWYQQALGQGPQFIFQYYREEENGRGNFPPRFSGLQFPNYSSELNVNALELDDSALYLCASSLEIAGGRETQYFGPGTRLLVL.

The rearrangement uses TRBV6-6 and TRBJ2-7, with a tentative D call TRBD1 (6 bases). V lost 11 bases and J 6 bases, leaving 20 bases between the germline ends. CDR1 and CDR2 from the germline V gene are MNHNY and SVGAGI (reference sequence). There are 13 residues in the CDR3. The CDR3 loop reads CAGQQGSGSEQYF. The CDR3 DNA reads as TGTGCCGGACAACAGGGCTCGGGCTCCGAGCAGTACTTC.

The table lists this clone with a few counts. The chain combines TRBV7-9 with TRBJ2-3; 8 bases line up with TRBD1. Germline CDR1 SEHNR, CDR2 FQNEAQ (reference sequence). The CDR3 runs to 11 residues. J was trimmed by 9 bases and V by 5 bases; bases with no gene match: 1. CDR3 region: CASSPGGTQYF. The CDR3 region has the DNA TGTGCCAGCAGCCCAGGGGGCACGCAGTATTTT. Together with reference TRBV7-9 and TRBJ2-3, the CDR3 gives the full variable domain: DTGVSQNPRHKITKRGQNVTFRCDPISEHNRLYWYRQTLGQGPEFLTYFQNEAQLEKSRLLSDRFSAERPKGSFSTLEIQRTEQGDSAMYLCASSPGGTQYFGPGTRLTVL.

As regards this clone: The same CDR3 arises from other DNA sequences in this sample as well. The chain uses TRBV7-2 and TRBJ2-3; TRBD2 matches 9 bases. The germline V gene has CDR1 SGHTA and CDR2 FQGNSA. The CDR3 length is 16 residues. After removal of 7 bases from V and 5 bases from J, the junction contained 13 bases not matched to a gene. The CDR3: CASTGDGRGGEDTQYF. CDR3 coding DNA: TGTGCCAGCACCGGAGACGGGCGCGGGGGGGAAGATACGCAGTATTTT.

The genes are TRBV7-2 and TRBJ2-7; 11 positions agree with TRBD2. Germline V gives CDR1 SGHTA, CDR2 FQGNSA. The CDR3 totals 16 residues. V dropped 5 bases and J dropped 4; count of bases not matched to a gene: 10. In nucleotides, the CDR3 is TGTGCCAGCAGCCCCGGACTAGCGGGCCTAGGATACGAGCAGTACTTC. Its translation is CASSPGLAGLGYEQYF.

This chain uses TRBV7-2 with TRBJ1-6; D ambiguous. V dropped 5 bases and J dropped 6 bases, with 14 bases sitting between them. This CDR3 is built from 15 residues. Germline assignment: CDR1 SGHTA and CDR2 FQGNSA. CDR3 residues: CASSAQASLNSPLHF. The CDR3 DNA reads as TGTGCCAGCAGCGCGCAGGCGTCACTTAATTCACCCCTCCACTTT.

This clone counts as medium-sized (0.01 to 0.1%). The J gene is TRBJ1-1, the V gene TRBV9; D unresolved. CDR3 length equals 13 residues. Trimming removed 4 bases at V and 4 bases at J, with 11 bases between. Germline lookup yields CDR1 SGDLS and CDR2 YYNGEE. The CDR3 spells CASSPAGSTEAFF. CDR3 in DNA: TGTGCCAGCAGCCCTGCTGGTTCCACTGAAGCTTTCTTT.